Presented here are 5 T cell receptor beta chains from one specimen sequenced in a study of regulatory T cells in long-lasting Graves disease. Arm-PCR of CDR3 regions and iRepertoire HTBI primers were used to build TCR beta libraries. TCRdb independently ran MiXCR on the multiplex PCR reads; one entry per CDR3 protein. The table lists about 530,000 distinct CDR3 sequences, about 16% of them singletons. The time point was: newly diagnosed GD, antithyroid drugs for less than 3 months. PBMCs provided the RNA from which the TCR library was made. These sequences were also reported in another study, on T cells in Graves' hyperthyroidism and ophthalmopathy.

Sequencing used peripheral blood mononuclear cells (PBMCs), obtained at new diagnosis, from a patient treated with antithyroid drugs. These receptors were collected from a middle-aged woman with Graves disease.

This chain links TRBV7-2 with TRBJ1-5, with D possibly being TRBD1 (5 bases). V gave up 5 bases and J gave up 7 bases, with 18 bases separating them. This CDR3 is 15 amino acids long. Germline V gives CDR1 SGHTA, CDR2 FQGNSA. CDR3 DNA: TGTGCCAGCAGCCCCCAGGTGGGGGGAGGACAGCCCCAGCATTTT. Encoded protein: CASSPQVGGGQPQHF.

This clonotype was found many times. V usage is TRBV3-1 and J usage is TRBJ1-1; D unresolved. Germline CDR1 is LGHDT and CDR2 is YNNKEL (reference sequence). Trimming removed 4 bases at V and 4 bases at J, with 19 bases between. CDR3 length: 16 residues. CDR3 loop: CASSPSGGVGFTEAFF. CDR3 coding DNA: TGTGCCAGCAGCCCAAGTGGAGGAGTGGGCTTCACTGAAGCTTTCTTT. The full variable domain, rest sourced from reference TRBV3-1 and TRBJ1-1, is DTAVSQTPKYLVTQMGNDKSIKCEQNLGHDTMYWYKQDSKKFLKIMFSYNNKELIINETVPNRFSPKSPDKAHLNLHINSLELGDSAVYFCASSPSGGVGFTEAFFGQGTRLTVV.

The V gene is TRBV20-1, the J gene TRBJ1-1; D is ambiguous. Germline V gene sequence: CDR1 DFQATT, CDR2 SNEGSKA (reference sequence). CDR3 size: 13 residues. The germline V and J ends were trimmed by 0 bases and 0 bases, with 5 bases remaining between them. CDR3 nucleotide sequence: TGCAGTGCTAGAGAGAAGTTGAACACTGAAGCTTTCTTT. Translating gives CSAREKLNTEAFF.

This clonotype was observed at least ten times. This rearrangement joins TRBV3-1 to TRBJ2-1; D is perhaps TRBD1 or TRBD2 (6 bases each). The ends were cut back, 0 bases at V and 6 bases at J, with 18 bases in the middle. There are 17 residues in the CDR3. Germline V CDR1 and CDR2: LGHDT, YNNKEL (reference sequence). As DNA, the CDR3 is TGTGCCAGCAGCCAAGATTGGGGAAGGGGGGCTACCAATGAGCAGTTCTTC. It codes for CASSQDWGRGATNEQFF.

This clonotype was picked up a small number of times. This may be a read error, as it is one base from a much larger clone. The J gene is TRBJ2-7, the V gene TRBV18; D is ambiguous. CDR1 KGHSH and CDR2 LQKENI come from the germline V gene. Trimming stripped 5 bases from V and 5 bases from J, with 13 bases between. The CDR3 is made up of 13 amino acids. The CDR3 loop is CASSVGLRDEQYF. The CDR3 DNA is TGTGCCAGCTCAGTGGGTCTACGGGACGAGCAGTACTTC.